One and the same sample provided the 14 T cell receptor beta chains below, sequenced in a study. TCRdb passed the 5' RACE reads through MiXCR, listing each CDR3 protein once. This sample yields around 50,000 distinct CDR3 sequences, of which roughly 30% are seen a single time; 3% to 4% belongs to the top ten. Sample: tumor-infiltrating memory CD4+ T cells sorted from the breast tumor. Subset described: memory CD4+ T cells, CD4+CD45RO+CD25-. The receptor set was obtained from a female donor with breast cancer.

In this sample, this clonotype turned up a few times. One junction end does not reproduce the germline sequence, and a read error may be involved. This chain connects TRBV5-1 to TRBJ1-5; 7 bases align to TRBD1. This CDR3 has 15 amino acids. Germline values: CDR1 SGHRS, CDR2 YFSETQ. CDR3 sequence reads: CASCLDGQGNQPQHF. The DNA for the CDR3 is TGCGCCAGCTGCTTGGATGGACAGGGCAATCAGCCCCAGCATTTT.

The chain recombines TRBV14 with TRBJ2-5; 10 positions match TRBD2. Germline CDR1 is SGHDN and CDR2 is FVKESK. The CDR3 sequence is 16 residues long. J was trimmed by 5 bases and V by 2 bases; bases with no gene match: 8. The CDR3, as DNA: TGTGCCAGCAGCCAACAGGCTAGCGGGAGCGGTGAGACCCAGTACTTC. It translates to CASSQQASGSGETQYF.

This rearrangement joins TRBV6-2 or TRBV6-3 to TRBJ1-5; 7 nucleotides agree with TRBD1. V gave up 6 bases and J gave up 6 bases; unmatched junction bases: 8. CDR1 MNHEY and CDR2 SVGEGT come from the germline V gene. The CDR3 is 14 residues long. The CDR3 spells CASRLDRAGQPQHF. The CDR3 nucleotides read TGTGCCAGCAGGCTAGACAGGGCCGGTCAGCCCCAGCATTTT.

This chain uses TRBV7-8 with TRBJ2-5, with D perhaps TRBD2 (6 bases). V was shortened by 2 bases and J by 2 bases, with 15 bases between the two germline ends. The CDR3 sequence is 16 residues long. Germline V CDR1 and CDR2: SGHVS, FQNEAQ. This CDR3 is CASSLLGTGDQETQYF. For the CDR3, the DNA is TGTGCCAGCAGCTTACTGGGGACGGGGGATCAAGAGACCCAGTACTTC. Combining the CDR3 with reference TRBV7-8 and TRBJ2-5 gives the whole variable domain GAGVSQSPRYKVAKRGQDVALRCDPISGHVSLFWYQQALGQGPEFLTYFQNEAQLDKSGLPSDRFFAERPEGSVSTLKIQRTQQEDSAVYLCASSLLGTGDQETQYFGPGTRLLVL.

V gene TRBV20-1 combines with J gene TRBJ2-7; 9 bases agree with TRBD1. V trimming: 6 bases; J trimming: 0 bases; junction bases outside the gene matches: 6. Germline V gene lookup returns CDR1 DFQATT and CDR2 SNEGSKA (reference sequence). This CDR3 is 14 amino acids long. CDR3 nucleotides: TGCAGTGCACCCGGGACAGGGAGCTCCTACGAGCAGTACTTC. Protein sequence: CSAPGTGSSYEQYF.

The chain is built from TRBV24-1 and TRBJ2-3, with 9 positions matching TRBD2. CDR1 KGHDR and CDR2 SFDVKD come from the germline V gene. The CDR3 runs 18 residues. The J segment lost 3 bases and the V segment lost 0 bases, leaving 9 bases of the junction unmatched. CDR3 coding DNA: TGTGCCACCAGTGATTTGCATGGGCGGGAGGGACTTACAGATACGCAGTATTTT. This sequence encodes CATSDLHGREGLTDTQYF.

On this clonotype itself: Sequence at one end of the junction differs from germline and may be a read error. V gene TRBV4-1 combines with J gene TRBJ2-2; D may be TRBD1 or TRBD2 (5 bases each). The CDR3 length is 15 residues. Per germline, CDR1 MGHRA and CDR2 YSYEKL. The CDR3 DNA is TGCGCCAGCAGGAGGGGAAACGAGAACACCGGGGAGCTGCTTTTT. It specifies CASRRGNENTGELLF.

The V and J genes are TRBV6-6 and TRBJ1-2, with a weak D call TRBD1 (5 bases). CDR1 is MNHNY, CDR2 SVGAGI, per germline (reference sequence). V lost 10 bases and J lost 3, with 12 bases in between. The length of the CDR3 is 12 residues. The CDR3 spells CATLTGDYGYTF. In DNA, the CDR3 is TGTGCCACCCTAACGGGGGACTATGGCTACACCTTC.

This clonotype showed up just a few times. This chain connects TRBV5-4 to TRBJ1-2; 11 bases agree with TRBD1. With 0 bases clipped from V and 6 bases from J, the junction kept 4 bases outside the gene matches. This CDR3 is built from 15 residues. Germline loops: CDR1 SGHNT, CDR2 YYREEE (reference sequence). The CDR3 coding sequence is TGTGCCAGCAGCTTGGCCGGGACAGGGGGGCATGGCTACACCTTC. Its protein product is CASSLAGTGGHGYTF. Looking up the rest from reference TRBV5-4 and TRBJ1-2 gives the full variable domain: ETGVTQSPTHLIKTRGQQVTLRCSSQSGHNTVSWYQQALGQGPQFIFQYYREEENGRGNFPPRFSGLQFPNYSSELNVNALELDDSALYLCASSLAGTGGHGYTFGSGTRLTVV.

There are a few counts of this clonotype. This chain uses TRBV6-6 with TRBJ2-3, with TRBD2 matching 12 bases. This CDR3 contains 18 residues. After removal of 2 bases from V and 1 base from J, the junction contained 7 bases not matched to a gene. Germline loops: CDR1 MNHNY, CDR2 SVGAGI (reference sequence). CDR3 coding DNA: TGTGCCAGCAGTTACCCTCTAGCGGGAGGGCGTGGCACAGATACGCAGTATTTT. The encoded protein is CASSYPLAGGRGTDTQYF.

The gene calls are TRBV5-4 and TRBJ1-3; D not certain. Germline V gene lookup returns CDR1 SGHNT and CDR2 YYREEE (reference sequence). V lost 0 bases and J 0 bases, leaving 7 bases between the germline ends. The CDR3 consists of 15 residues. The CDR3 DNA reads TGTGCCAGCAGCTTGGGTGTGGGCTCTGGAAACACCATATATTTT. It specifies CASSLGVGSGNTIYF.

Concerning this clonotype itself: The junction departs from germline at one end; a sequencing error may be responsible. This chain's CDR3 is CASSWASIYNELFF. In DNA, the CDR3 is TGTGCCAGCAGCTGGGCTAGCATATACAATGAGCTGTTCTTC. V usage is TRBV7-9 and J usage is TRBJ2-1, with D maybe TRBD2 (5 bases). CDR3 size: 14 residues. From germline, CDR1 is SEHNR and CDR2 FQNEAQ (reference sequence).

This clonotype was counted only a few times. The chain has TRBV4-2 and TRBJ2-4, with 8 nucleotides matching TRBD2. The junction had 6 bases not matched to a gene; V was cut back by 1 base and J by 7 bases. Germline CDR1 and CDR2: LGHNA and YNFKEQ. The CDR3 totals 15 residues. CDR3 sequence reads: CASSQVPGLANIQYF. CDR3 nucleotides: TGTGCCAGCAGCCAAGTACCCGGACTAGCCAACATTCAGTACTTC.

This clonotype was detected many times. The gene calls are TRBV5-1 and TRBJ2-3, with 8 bases identical to TRBD2. Germline V lookup: CDR1 SGHRS, CDR2 YFSETQ. V lost 3 bases to trimming and J lost 0 bases; unmatched junction nucleotides: 3. This CDR3 spans 15 amino acids. This CDR3 reads CASSSGLASTDTQYF. CDR3 DNA: TGCGCCAGCAGCTCTGGACTAGCTAGCACAGATACGCAGTATTTT.